This record concerns one T cell receptor beta chain sequence. This sample was taken from a study of control samples from healthy donors and cancer patients. The data were produced by immunoSEQ multiplex PCR, yet TCRdb's version contains in-frame clones alone and is incomplete. The sample contains 170,000 or so clones, 85% to 95% of which appear only once. The CDR3 covers 13 residues. CDR1 is SGHKS and CDR2 is YYEKEE in the germline V gene (reference sequence). V shed 0 bases and J shed 11 bases, with 15 bases lying between them. The chain uses TRBV5-5 and TRBJ2-7; D gene unclear. Sequencing was performed on blood. This clonotype originated in a woman aged 18-29 years in good health. CDR3 residues: CASSLAEAVLKYF. The CDR3 region has the DNA TGTGCCAGCAGCTTGGCCGAGGCAGTTCTTAAGTACTTC. Based on the CDR3 plus reference TRBV5-5 and TRBJ2-7, the full variable domain is DAGVTQSPTHLIKTRGQQVTLRCSPISGHKSVSWYQQVLGQGPQFIFQYYEKEERGRGNFPDRFSARQFPNYSSELNVNALLLGDSALYLCASSLAEAVLKYFGPGTRLTVT.